Here is one T cell receptor beta chain with its context. Its antigen is as yet unknown. This entry is derived from a study of cytomegalovirus exposure and HLA in healthy donors. Study background: A subsequent analysis reported that the 120 or so validation repertoires were produced on the same platform that had also been used for the roughly 670 first-cohort repertoires. Whole-study findings and limits: A classifier reportedly called cytomegalovirus status with high sensitivity and specificity. In vitro testing confirmed three CMV-associated chains as specific for CMV antigens.

V lost 1 base, J lost 12 bases, and 12 bases lay in between. This CDR3 has 13 amino acids. In germline, CDR1 is LNHNV, CDR2 YYDKDF (reference sequence). This table comes from immunoSEQ multiplex PCR, and its TCRdb copy is limited to in-frame clones, with some not included. The repertoire holds some 170,000 clones, with around nine tenths as singletons. The source of this sequence is a young man in good health and CMV-seropositive. The V gene is TRBV15, the J gene TRBJ1-4; D not certain. Sequencing input: PBMCs. The CDR3 coding sequence is TGTGCCACCAGCAGAGGGAACCAGAGGGAACTGTTTTTT. It is translated as CATSRGNQRELFF.